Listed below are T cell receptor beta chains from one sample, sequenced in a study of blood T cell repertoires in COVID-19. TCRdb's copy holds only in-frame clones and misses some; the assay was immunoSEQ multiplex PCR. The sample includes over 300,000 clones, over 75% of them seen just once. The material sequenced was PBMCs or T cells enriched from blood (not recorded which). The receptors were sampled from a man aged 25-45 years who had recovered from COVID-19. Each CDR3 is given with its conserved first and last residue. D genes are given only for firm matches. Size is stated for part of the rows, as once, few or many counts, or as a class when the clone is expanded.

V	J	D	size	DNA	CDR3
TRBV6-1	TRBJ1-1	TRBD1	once	TGTGCCAGCAGTGAAGCGCGGGACAGGGGGGTGAACACTGAAGCTTTCTTT	CASSEARDRGVNTEAFF
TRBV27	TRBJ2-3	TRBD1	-	TGTGCCAGCAGTTCGCTACAGGGGATAAGCACAGATACGCAGTATTTT	CASSSLQGISTDTQYF
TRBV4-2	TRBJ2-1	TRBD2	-	TGTGCCAGCAGCCTCCAATCTAGCGGGAGCCATGAGCAGTTCTTC	CASSLQSSGSHEQFF
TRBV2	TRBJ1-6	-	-	TGTGCCAGCAAATCCAGTTCACCCCTCCACTTT	CASKSSSPLHF
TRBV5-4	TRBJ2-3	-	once	TGTGCCAGCAGCCCAGACTTCGACACAGATACGCAGTATTTT	CASSPDFDTDTQYF
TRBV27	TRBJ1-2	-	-	TGTGCCAGCAGTTTAGGAGGGGGGGCGCAAGGCTACACCTTC	CASSLGGGAQGYTF
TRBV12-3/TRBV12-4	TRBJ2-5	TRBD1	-	TGTGCCAGCGGACAGGGGAAACGGGAGACCCAGTACTTC	CASGQGKRETQYF
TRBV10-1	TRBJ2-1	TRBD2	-	TGCGCCAGCAGTGAGAAGAGCGGGGTTAACAATGAGCAGTTCTTC	CASSEKSGVNNEQFF
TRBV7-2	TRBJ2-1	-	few	TGTGCCAGCAGCTTACAAGGTATTGCGAGGAATGAGCAGTTCTTC	CASSLQGIARNEQFF
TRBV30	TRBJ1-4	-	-	TGTGCCTGGAGTGTAGGACACCGGGAAAAACTGTTTTTT	CAWSVGHREKLFF
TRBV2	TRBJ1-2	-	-	TGTGCCAGCAGTAACATTAACTATGGCTACACCTTC	CASSNINYGYTF
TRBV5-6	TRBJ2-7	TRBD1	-	TGTGCCAGCAGCTTGGTGGACAGGCCCCTCGAACAGTACTTC	CASSLVDRPLEQYF
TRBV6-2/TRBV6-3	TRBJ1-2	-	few	TGTGCCAGCAGTCCCCATCCCGGACAGCCTAACTATGGCTACACCTTC	CASSPHPGQPNYGYTF
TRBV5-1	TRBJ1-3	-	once	TGCGCCAGCAGCGAACACTCTGGAAACACCATATATTTT	CASSEHSGNTIYF
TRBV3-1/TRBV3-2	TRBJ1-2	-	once	TGTGCCAGCAGGCCTCTGGGCAGGGGAAACTATGGCTACACCTTC	CASRPLGRGNYGYTF
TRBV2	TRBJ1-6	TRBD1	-	TGTGCCAGCAGTGAAGGACAGGGGACCTCCTATAATTCACCCCTCCACTTT	CASSEGQGTSYNSPLHF
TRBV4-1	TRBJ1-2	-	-	TGCGCCAGCAGCCAAGATTCATGGAACAGGAGAACGTATGGCTACACCTTC	CASSQDSWNRRTYGYTF
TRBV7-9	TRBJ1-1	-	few	TGTGCCAGCAGCTTTGACAGAACTGAAGCTTTCTTT	CASSFDRTEAFF
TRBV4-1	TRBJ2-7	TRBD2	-	TGCGCCAGCAGCCAAGCCCCAGGGAGGGTCGACGAGCAGTACTTC	CASSQAPGRVDEQYF
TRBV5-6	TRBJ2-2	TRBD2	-	TGTGCCAGCCAGGGACTAGCCGGCCGCGGGGAGCTGTTTTTT	CASQGLAGRGELFF
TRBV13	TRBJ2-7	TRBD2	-	TGTGCCAGCAGCGAGTTAGGCGCTAGCGGGGTATACGAGCAGTACTTC	CASSELGASGVYEQYF
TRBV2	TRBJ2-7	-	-	TGTGCCAGCAGCAGACAAGCCAGTGCCGCTTTCGACGAGCAGTACTTC	CASSRQASAAFDEQYF
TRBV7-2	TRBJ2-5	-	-	TGTGCCAGCAGCTTAGCCTTCCGGAGGCAAGAGACCCAGTACTTC	CASSLAFRRQETQYF
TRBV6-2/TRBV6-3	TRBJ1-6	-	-	TGTGCCAGCAGCCCGGTCCCCAAGGGAGGTTCACCCCTCCACTTT	CASSPVPKGGSPLHF
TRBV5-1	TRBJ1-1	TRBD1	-	TGCGCCAGCACGAACCAGGGGGCGAACACTGAAGCTTTCTTT	CASTNQGANTEAFF
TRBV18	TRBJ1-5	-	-	TGTGCCAGCTCCCAAGGTCGGAGGCTCTCGCGGCCCCAGCATTTT	CASSQGRRLSRPQHF
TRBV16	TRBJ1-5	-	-	TGTGCCAGCAGCCAAGTCTTCGGGGATCAGCCCCAGCATTTT	CASSQVFGDQPQHF
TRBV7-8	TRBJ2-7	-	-	TGTGCCAGCAGCTTCAAGGGGATCTACGAGCAGTACTTC	CASSFKGIYEQYF
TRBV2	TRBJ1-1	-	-	TGTGCCAGCAGCGACTCTACAGGGATAGGAGCTTTCTTT	CASSDSTGIGAFF
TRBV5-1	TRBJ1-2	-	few	TGCGCCAGCAGCTTGGACAGCAACTATGGCTACACCTTC	CASSLDSNYGYTF
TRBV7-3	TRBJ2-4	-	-	TGTGCCAGCAGCTTAAGGGGCGGGGTGAGTCTAGCCAAAAACATTCAGTACTTC	CASSLRGGVSLAKNIQYF
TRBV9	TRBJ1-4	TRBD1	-	TGTGCCAGCAGCGCAGGGGGCGACGAAAAACTGTTTTTT	CASSAGGDEKLFF
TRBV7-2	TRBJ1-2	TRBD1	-	TGTGCCAGCAGCTTAGCACCGGGACAGGGGCCCCTCACCTACTATGGCTACACCTTC	CASSLAPGQGPLTYYGYTF
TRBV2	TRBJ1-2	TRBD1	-	TGTGCCAGCAGAAGCACCGGGACAGGGTTCGTGAATGGCTACACCTTC	CASRSTGTGFVNGYTF
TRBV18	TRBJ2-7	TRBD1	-	TGTGCCAGCTCAGGGGACCAGGGGGCGCTTGGCGAGCAGTACTTC	CASSGDQGALGEQYF
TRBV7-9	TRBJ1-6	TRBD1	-	TGTGCCAGCAGCTTGGGACAGTCCAATTCACCCCTCCACTTT	CASSLGQSNSPLHF
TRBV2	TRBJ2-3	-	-	TGTGCCAGCATAGCCCAGCGGGGCACAGATACGCAGTATTTT	CASIAQRGTDTQYF
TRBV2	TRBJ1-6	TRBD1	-	TGTGCCAGCAGTCCTGGGACAGGGCCGAATTCACCCCTCCACTTT	CASSPGTGPNSPLHF
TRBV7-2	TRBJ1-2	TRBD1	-	TGTGCCAGCAGCTCACGACCGGGACAGGGGTGGGGCTACACCTTC	CASSSRPGQGWGYTF
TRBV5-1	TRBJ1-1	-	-	TGCGCCAGCAGCTTGGCCGGGGGGCGGGACACTGAAGCTTTCTTT	CASSLAGGRDTEAFF
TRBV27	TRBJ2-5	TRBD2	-	TGTGCCAGCAGTTCCAATCCTAGCGGTAGGGAGACCCAGTACTTC	CASSSNPSGRETQYF
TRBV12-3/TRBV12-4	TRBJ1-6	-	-	TGTGCCAGCAGTTTGGCACAGTACTCACCCCTCCACTTT	CASSLAQYSPLHF
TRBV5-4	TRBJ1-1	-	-	TGTGCCAGCAGCTTGAGTATTCTTTCCAGGGAGAACACTGAAGCTTTCTTT	CASSLSILSRENTEAFF
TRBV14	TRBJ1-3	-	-	TGTGCCAGTCAAAAACAGCTTCACTCTGGAAACACCATATATTTT	CASQKQLHSGNTIYF
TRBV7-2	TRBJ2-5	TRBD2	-	TGTGCCAGCAGCTGGGTAGCGGGGGCGCAAGAGACCCAGTACTTC	CASSWVAGAQETQYF
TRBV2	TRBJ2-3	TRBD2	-	TGTGCCAGCAGCTCTCTACCCACTAGCGGGGGTTCGGTTTTTGTAGATACGCAGTATTTT	CASSSLPTSGGSVFVDTQYF
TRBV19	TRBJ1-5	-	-	TGTGCCAGTAGTCCCCAGTATCAGCCCCAGCATTTT	CASSPQYQPQHF
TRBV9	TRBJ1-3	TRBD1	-	TGTGCCAGCAGCCTCGGACAGGGGGTGGGAAACACCATATATTTT	CASSLGQGVGNTIYF
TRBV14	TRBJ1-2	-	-	TGTGCCAGCAGCCCAAGACAGGTGGATTCGTACACCTTC	CASSPRQVDSYTF
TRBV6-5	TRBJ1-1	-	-	TGTGCCAGCAGCCGAGATTTCCAAGTCACTGAAGCTTTCTTT	CASSRDFQVTEAFF
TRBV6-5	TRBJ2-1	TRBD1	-	TGTGCCAGCAGTAAAAAAAACAGGGGCGAGCAGTTCTTC	CASSKKNRGEQFF
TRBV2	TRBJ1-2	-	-	TGTGCCAGCGGGGAACTACAGGGATTTGGGGGCTACACCTTC	CASGELQGFGGYTF
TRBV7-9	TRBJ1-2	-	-	TGTGCCAGCAGCCCGCTGAGGGGGGGCGGCGGGATACAAGGAGGCTACACCTTC	CASSPLRGGGGIQGGYTF
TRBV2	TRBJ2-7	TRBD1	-	TGTGCCAGCAGTGGGGGACAGGCTGCACGGGAGCAGTACTTC	CASSGGQAAREQYF
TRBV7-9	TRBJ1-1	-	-	TGTGCCAGCAGCTTAGGTACCTTTACTATATCCCCTGAAGCTTTCTTT	CASSLGTFTISPEAFF